This T cell receptor beta chain comes out of a study of blood T cells in healthy people across ages. Findings of the study overall: Without sorted subsets, naive and antigen-experienced compartments could not be conclusively compared.

As to this clonotype: Antigen: not known.

Primers used in a second PCR of about 6 to 11 cycles were a sample-barcoded 5' primer and a J-beta primer mix. TCRdb independently ran MiXCR on the 5' RACE reads; one entry per CDR3 protein. The sample includes 600,000 to 1,000,000 distinct CDR3 sequences, about three fifths of them seen just once. V lost 5 bases, J lost 0 bases, and 8 bases lay in between. Germline V gene sequence: CDR1 SGHTA, CDR2 FQGNSA. CDR3 length equals 14 residues. V usage is TRBV7-2 and J usage is TRBJ2-4, with TRBD2 as a possible D gene (6 bases). The sample consisted of blood. The TCR was taken from a man aged 25-45 years in good health. CDR3 nucleotides: TGTGCCAGCAGCGGAGGGCGAGCCAAAAACATTCAGTACTTC. Translation gives CASSGGRAKNIQYF.